Presented here are 20 T cell receptor beta chains from one specimen sequenced in a study of siplizumab effects on memory and regulatory T cells (dated by TCRdb to 2018 to 2020). Receptor libraries were prepared by the immunoSEQ multiplex PCR assay. TCRdb took this table from immuneACCESS and kept in-frame rearrangements with V and J called. Such tables lack part of the clones; where checked against another copy, unresolved V genes explain under half of the gap, and the rest is unexplained. For this sample there are some 100,000 clones; 80% to 95% appear just once. The ten largest clones represent 6.5% of the sample. Sequences were obtained from CD8+ T cells sorted from blood. These receptors were collected from a human donor in good health.

The chain recombines TRBV6-1 with TRBJ2-7; 8 positions match TRBD2. This CDR3 region has 15 residues. Germline CDR1 is MNHNS and CDR2 is SASEGT. V dropped 5 bases and J dropped 0; count of bases not matched to a gene: 6. The CDR3 is CASSSGTSRSYEQYF. The CDR3 coding sequence is TGTGCCAGCAGTTCCGGGACTAGTCGCTCCTACGAGCAGTACTTC.

This chain uses TRBV7-3 with TRBJ1-1; tentatively, D is TRBD1 (5 bases). Germline CDR1 reads SGHTA; CDR2 reads FQGTGA. V was trimmed by 4 bases and J by 1 base, leaving 10 bases between them. The CDR3 has 14 amino acids. The CDR3, as DNA: TGTGCCAGCAGCTCTACAGGCACGAACACTGAAGCTTTCTTT. Translated, it gives CASSSTGTNTEAFF.

The chain combines TRBV27 with TRBJ2-7; D perhaps matches TRBD2 (6 bases). Between the trimmed V and J ends, which lost 2 bases and 3 bases, there was a span of 29 bases. The CDR3 spans 20 residues. The germline V gene has CDR1 MNHEY and CDR2 SMNVEV (reference sequence). The CDR3 DNA follows: TGTGCCAGCAGTTTAATGTGGGAGGCAGAATCCTCTAAAGGAGACTACGAGCAGTACTTC. Amino acid sequence: CASSLMWEAESSKGDYEQYF.

CDR3 residues: CASSQVRLAGVKYNEQFF. The CDR3 DNA reads TGCGCCAGCAGCCAAGTTCGGCTAGCGGGAGTAAAATACAATGAGCAGTTCTTC. V and J are TRBV4-3 and TRBJ2-1, with TRBD2 matching over 10 bases. The CDR3 loop spans 18 amino acids. J gave up 4 bases and V 1 base, and 10 bases lay outside the gene matches. CDR1 and CDR2 from the germline V gene are LGHNA and YSLEER.

This chain uses TRBV4-1 with TRBJ2-3; 11 bases agree with TRBD2. The CDR3 runs to 19 residues. V lost 6 bases and J lost 3; bases outside the gene matches: 17. Germline CDR1 reads MGHRA; CDR2 reads YSYEKL. CDR3 coding DNA: TGCGCCAGCAGTATCTCCCCGCTAGCGGGGGGTTCGAAAACAGATACGCAGTATTTT. Protein sequence: CASSISPLAGGSKTDTQYF.

The rearrangement joins TRBV6-5 to TRBJ1-5; D is unclear. The CDR3 is 15 amino acids. CDR1 is MNHEY and CDR2 is SVGAGI in the germline V gene. V lost 5 bases to trimming and J lost 0 bases, with 11 bases between them. In DNA, the CDR3 is TGTGCCAGCAGTACCGGGATCGATAGCAATCAGCCCCAGCATTTT. Translated: CASSTGIDSNQPQHF.

V is TRBV11-3 and J is TRBJ2-2; 14 nucleotides match TRBD2. Losses at the gene ends were 5 bases for V and 1 base for J; bases not matched to a gene: 9. CDR1 is SGHNT, CDR2 YENEEA, per germline. The CDR3 runs to 19 residues. The chain's CDR3 is CASSPLPGLAGENTGELFF. The DNA of the CDR3 is TGTGCCAGCAGCCCGCTACCGGGACTAGCGGGGGAGAACACCGGGGAGCTGTTTTTT. Complete variable domain (other parts from reference TRBV11-3 and TRBJ2-2): EAGVVQSPRYKIIEKKQPVAFWCNPISGHNTLYWYLQNLGQGPELLIRYENEEAVDDSQLPKDRFSAERLKGVDSTLKIQPAELGDSAVYLCASSPLPGLAGENTGELFFGEGSRLTVL.

The chain combines TRBV13 with TRBJ1-1; D remains ambiguous. Per the germline V gene, CDR1 is PRHDT and CDR2 is FYEKMQ (reference sequence). Deletions cut 0 bases from V and 3 bases from J, with 14 bases between. This CDR3 is built from 16 residues. This CDR3 is CASSLGGTGQDTEAFF. The CDR3 DNA reads as TGTGCCAGCAGCTTAGGAGGAACCGGGCAAGACACTGAAGCTTTCTTT.

The chain couples TRBV2 to TRBJ2-5, with D maybe TRBD1 (6 bases). CDR1 SNHLY and CDR2 FYNNEI come from the germline V gene. Deletions cut 11 bases from V and 9 bases from J, with 22 bases between. The CDR3 contains 13 residues. The CDR3 sequence: CAGNPGTLEAQYF. In DNA, the CDR3 is TGTGCCGGCAACCCCGGGACACTGGAGGCCCAGTACTTC.

The rearrangement uses TRBV12-5 and TRBJ2-3, with D possibly TRBD2 on 5 matching bases. The ends were cut back, 3 bases at V and 2 bases at J, with 15 bases in the middle. This CDR3 spans 16 amino acids. Germline CDR1 and CDR2: LGHNT and FRNRAP. CDR3 sequence (DNA): TGTGCTAGTGGTTTCTCCCCCAGCGGTTCCACAGATACGCAGTATTTT. Amino acid sequence: CASGFSPSGSTDTQYF.

The chain recombines TRBV5-6 with TRBJ2-3; D gene uncertain. This CDR3 spans 13 amino acids. V shed 6 bases and J shed 0 bases, with 8 bases lying between them. Germline values: CDR1 SGHDT, CDR2 YYEEEE. The CDR3 sequence: CASTADSTDTQYF. CDR3 nucleotide sequence: TGTGCCAGCACGGCGGATAGCACAGATACGCAGTATTTT. The full variable domain, rest sourced from reference TRBV5-6 and TRBJ2-3, is DAGVTQSPTHLIKTRGQQVTLRCSPKSGHDTVSWYQQALGQGPQFIFQYYEEEERQRGNFPDRFSGHQFPNYSSELNVNALLLGDSALYLCASTADSTDTQYFGPGTRLTVL.

The genes are TRBV28 and TRBJ1-5; TRBD1 aligns across 9 bases. Germline values: CDR1 MDHEN, CDR2 SYDVKM. This CDR3 is 16 amino acids long. J lost 6 bases, V lost 5 bases, and 11 bases had no gene match. The CDR3 DNA is TGTGCCAGCAGTCCCAGAGACAGGGGGAAGGTTCAGCCCCAGCATTTT. It is translated as CASSPRDRGKVQPQHF.

The chain has TRBV6-5 and TRBJ1-2, with D possibly matching TRBD1 (5 bases). The germline CDR1 and CDR2 sequences are MNHEY and SVGAGI. CDR3 size: 12 residues. V was shortened by 2 bases and J by 7 bases, with 8 bases between the two germline ends. The CDR3 reads CASSYVGVGYTF. The CDR3 nucleotides read TGTGCCAGCAGTTACGTGGGGGTTGGCTACACCTTC.

On this clone itself: Other DNA sequences in this specimen translate into the identical CDR3. The rearrangement uses TRBV5-6 and TRBJ2-7, with D tentatively TRBD1 (6 bases). The CDR3 contains 14 residues. Germline CDR1 reads SGHDT; CDR2 reads YYEEEE. Trimming stripped 0 bases from V and 0 bases from J, with 7 bases between. CDR3 DNA: TGTGCCAGCAGCTTGGGAGGGGGCTCCTACGAGCAGTACTTC. This gives the protein CASSLGGGSYEQYF.

The sample holds one count of this clone. The rearrangement uses TRBV19 and TRBJ2-6, with D unresolved. Trimming cost V 3 bases and J 2 bases, with 8 bases left between them. Germline V CDR1 and CDR2: LNHDA, SQIVND (reference sequence). The CDR3 covers 15 residues. The CDR3 here is CASSIVWPGANVLTF. CDR3 in DNA: TGTGCCAGTAGTATTGTCTGGCCTGGGGCCAACGTCCTGACTTTC.

V gene TRBV5-1 combines with J gene TRBJ2-2; D is ambiguous. Deletions cut 5 bases from V and 6 bases from J, with 5 bases between. The CDR3 is made up of 11 amino acids. The V gene's germline CDR1 is SGHRS and CDR2 YFSETQ. CDR3 loop: CASSKSGELFF. CDR3 nucleotides: TGCGCCAGCAGTAAATCCGGGGAGCTGTTTTTT.

The chain employs TRBV27 and TRBJ1-1; D is unclear. Trimming took 2 bases from V and 0 from J, leaving 7 bases between them. This CDR3 comprises 14 residues. Germline CDR1 MNHEY, CDR2 SMNVEV (reference sequence). In DNA, the CDR3 is TGTGCCAGCAGTTTACGACCCATGAACACTGAAGCTTTCTTT. Amino acids: CASSLRPMNTEAFF.

This chain links TRBV7-9 with TRBJ2-3; 7 positions match TRBD2. Germline trimming cut 6 bases from V and 5 bases from J; bases unmatched to any gene: 5. CDR3 length: 13 amino acids. The germline CDR1 and CDR2 sequences are SEHNR and FQNEAQ (reference sequence). DNA of the CDR3: TGTGCCAGCAGTGCGGGAGAGATAGATACGCAGTATTTT. Its translation: CASSAGEIDTQYF.

J is TRBJ2-1 and V is TRBV6-1, with 12 bases that match TRBD2. CDR1 and CDR2 (germline): MNHNS, SASEGT. The CDR3 loop spans 14 amino acids. With V trimmed by 10 bases and J by 2 bases, 3 bases remained unmatched. The CDR3 DNA reads as TGTGCCACCCCTAGCGGGAGGGCCTACAATGAGCAGTTCTTC. Amino acid sequence: CATPSGRAYNEQFF.

A single count supports this clone. The chain is built from TRBV27 and TRBJ2-7, with D possibly matching TRBD1 (6 bases). The germline V gene encodes CDR1 MNHEY and CDR2 SMNVEV (reference sequence). The CDR3 has 18 amino acids. V lost 0 bases to trimming and J lost 0 bases, with 18 bases between them. CDR3 in DNA: TGTGCCAGCAGTTTATCCCCCCTGACAGGAGCCAACTCCTACGAGCAGTACTTC. It translates to CASSLSPLTGANSYEQYF.